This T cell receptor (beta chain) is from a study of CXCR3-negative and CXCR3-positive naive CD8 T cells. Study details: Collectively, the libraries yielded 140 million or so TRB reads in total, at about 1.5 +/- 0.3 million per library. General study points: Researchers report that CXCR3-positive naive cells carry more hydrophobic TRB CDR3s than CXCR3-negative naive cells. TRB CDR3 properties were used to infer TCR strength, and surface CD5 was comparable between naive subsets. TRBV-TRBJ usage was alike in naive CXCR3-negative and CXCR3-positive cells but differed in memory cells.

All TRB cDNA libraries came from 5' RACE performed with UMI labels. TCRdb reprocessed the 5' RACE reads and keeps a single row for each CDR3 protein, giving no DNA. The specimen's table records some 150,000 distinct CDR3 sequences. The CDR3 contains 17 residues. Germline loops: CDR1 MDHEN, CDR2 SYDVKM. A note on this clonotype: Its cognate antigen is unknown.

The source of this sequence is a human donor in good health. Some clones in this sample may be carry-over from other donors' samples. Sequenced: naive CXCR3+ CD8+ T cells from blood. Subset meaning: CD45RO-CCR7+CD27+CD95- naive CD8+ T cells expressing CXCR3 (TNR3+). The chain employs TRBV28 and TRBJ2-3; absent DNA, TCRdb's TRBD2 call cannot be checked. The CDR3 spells CASSHTLAGASTDTQYF.